A single sample gave rise to the 23 T cell receptor beta chains below, sequenced in a study of blood T cell repertoires in COVID-19. TCRdb keeps only in-frame clones here, not all; method: immunoSEQ multiplex PCR. The sample carries 60,000 to 80,000 clones, just over 85% recorded once. Sequenced input: peripheral blood. These receptors were obtained from a human donor in a cohort sampled during active COVID-19.

The genes are TRBV7-9 and TRBJ2-7; 8 bases match TRBD1. Trimming cost V 4 bases and J 0 bases; bases outside gene matches: 5. The CDR3 runs 15 residues. Germline V lookup: CDR1 SEHNR, CDR2 FQNEAQ (reference sequence). CDR3 DNA sequence: TGTGCCAGCAGCTATACAGGGGGATCCTCCTACGAGCAGTACTTC. Protein product: CASSYTGGSSYEQYF.

This sequence joins TRBV10-3 and TRBJ2-2; D remains unclear. V was clipped by 0 bases and J by 4 bases, with 12 bases between them. The germline gives CDR1 ENHRY, CDR2 SYGVKD. The CDR3 runs 16 residues. This CDR3 is CAISESGTVTTGELFF. As DNA, the CDR3 is TGTGCCATCAGTGAGTCGGGCACGGTGACCACCGGGGAGCTGTTTTTT.

This chain uses TRBV11-2 with TRBJ2-1; D may be TRBD2 (5 bases). This CDR3 region has 17 residues. The germline V and J ends were trimmed by 6 bases and 0 bases, with 18 bases remaining between them. CDR1 and CDR2 (germline): SGHAT, FQNNGV. The CDR3 sequence: CASRSLRVSSSYNEQFF. DNA of the CDR3: TGTGCCAGCAGATCATTGCGGGTGTCGAGCTCCTACAATGAGCAGTTCTTC.

This chain links TRBV7-2 with TRBJ2-6; perhaps TRBD2 as D (7 bases). Germline assignment: CDR1 SGHTA and CDR2 FQGNSA. The CDR3 is 15 residues long. Trimming stripped 7 bases from V and 2 bases from J, with 12 bases between. CDR3 nucleotides: TGTGCCAGCACCCAGGGGAGGGCTGGGGCCAACGTCCTGACTTTC. This codes for CASTQGRAGANVLTF.

The chain recombines TRBV7-2 with TRBJ2-3, with 12 bases lining up with TRBD2. The CDR3 has 16 amino acids. Per the germline V gene, CDR1 is SGHTA and CDR2 is FQGNSA. With 5 bases clipped from V and 2 bases from J, the junction kept 5 bases outside the gene matches. CDR3 nucleotide sequence: TGTGCCAGCAGCATCACTAGCGGGGGGACCACAGATACGCAGTATTTT. Its translation: CASSITSGGTTDTQYF.

The rearrangement uses TRBV6-6 and TRBJ1-4, with 10 bases that match TRBD1. The CDR3 runs 16 residues. CDR1 is MNHNY and CDR2 is SVGAGI in the germline V gene (reference sequence). The V and J ends lost 4 bases and 1 base, in that order; junction bases with no gene match: 3. Written as DNA, the CDR3 is TGTGCCAGCAGTTGGGGACAGGGGAAAACTAATGAAAAACTGTTTTTT. Amino acids: CASSWGQGKTNEKLFF.

This chain connects TRBV19 to TRBJ1-1, with D possibly being TRBD1 (5 bases). V lost 5 bases and J 4 bases, leaving 14 bases between the germline ends. The CDR3 extends over 14 amino acids. Per germline, CDR1 LNHDA and CDR2 SQIVND (reference sequence). CDR3 region: CASSLGGRGTEAFF. The CDR3 DNA reads TGTGCCAGTAGTTTGGGGGGAAGGGGCACTGAAGCTTTCTTT.

This clone was recorded once. The chain combines TRBV12-3 or TRBV12-4 with TRBJ2-5, with 9 bases matching TRBD1. The CDR3 covers 13 residues. Trimming cost V 1 base and J 8 bases; bases outside gene matches: 2. CDR3 amino acids: CASSLDRGLTQYF. CDR3 nucleotides: TGTGCCAGCAGTTTAGACAGGGGGCTTACCCAGTACTTC.

This chain uses TRBV19 with TRBJ1-5, with D tentatively TRBD1 (5 bases). The CDR3 is made up of 17 amino acids. CDR1 and CDR2 (germline): LNHDA, SQIVND (reference sequence). Trimming left V 5 bases short and J 4 bases short, with 21 bases between. The chain's CDR3 is CASSSNLGGTGNQPQHF. In DNA form, the CDR3 reads TGTGCCAGTAGTTCTAATCTTGGGGGGACTGGGAATCAGCCCCAGCATTTT.

This chain uses TRBV4-1 with TRBJ1-3, with D unresolved. Germline lookup yields CDR1 MGHRA and CDR2 YSYEKL. The CDR3 loop spans 15 amino acids. The ends were cut back, 2 bases at V and 4 bases at J, with 12 bases in the middle. CDR3 DNA: TGCGCCAGCAGCCAATCTCCGTCAGTCGGAAACACCATATATTTT. Protein sequence: CASSQSPSVGNTIYF.

The V gene is TRBV6-5, the J gene TRBJ2-7, with 13 bases that match TRBD2. The CDR3 covers 14 residues. V gave up 5 bases and J gave up 9 bases; unmatched junction bases: 7. Germline V lookup: CDR1 MNHEY, CDR2 SVGAGI. The CDR3 region has the DNA TGTGCCAGCAGTACCACTAGCGGGAGGGCCTGGCAGTACTTC. It is translated as CASSTTSGRAWQYF.

The V call is TRBV19, the J call TRBJ1-1, with 10 bases matching TRBD1. The V gene's germline CDR1 is LNHDA and CDR2 SQIVND (reference sequence). The CDR3 runs to 16 residues. The junction had 7 bases not matched to a gene; V was cut back by 0 bases and J by 6 bases. The CDR3 loop reads CASSIDSDRGLAEAFF. CDR3 nucleotide sequence: TGTGCCAGTAGTATAGATTCCGACAGGGGGCTTGCTGAAGCTTTCTTT.

The genes are TRBV2 and TRBJ1-4; 12 bases are shared with TRBD1. Germline-derived CDR1 and CDR2 are SNHLY and FYNNEI. The CDR3 consists of 14 residues. After removal of 8 bases from V and 8 bases from J, the junction contained 6 bases not matched to a gene. DNA for the CDR3: TGTGCCAGCCGGGTGGGGACAGGGGGCGAAAAACTGTTTTTT. Residues: CASRVGTGGEKLFF.

The CDR3 region has the DNA TGTGCCAGCAGCTTTCGAAAACTAGCAGCAATAGACGAGCAGTTCTTC. This codes for CASSFRKLAAIDEQFF. The genes are TRBV7-9 and TRBJ2-1, with a weak D call TRBD2 (6 bases). The V and J ends lost 3 bases and 10 bases respectively, with 22 bases between them. The CDR3 extends over 16 amino acids. Per germline, CDR1 SEHNR and CDR2 FQNEAQ (reference sequence).

This chain joins TRBV4-2 and TRBJ1-2, with D perhaps TRBD1 (5 bases). V lost 4 bases and J lost 5, with 17 bases in between. CDR3 size: 15 residues. The germline V gene has CDR1 LGHNA and CDR2 YNFKEQ. The CDR3 sequence is CASSPRLTELYGYTF. CDR3 DNA: TGTGCCAGCAGCCCGAGGTTGACAGAGCTATATGGCTACACCTTC.

V and J are TRBV7-2 and TRBJ2-7; D uncertain. Germline lookup yields CDR1 SGHTA and CDR2 FQGNSA. The V and J ends lost 1 base and 6 bases respectively, with 7 bases between them. The CDR3 loop spans 12 amino acids. The CDR3 here is CASSLGRREQYF. The CDR3 coding sequence is TGTGCCAGCAGCTTAGGGCGGCGCGAGCAGTACTTC.

V and J are TRBV7-8 and TRBJ2-7, with a possible D match to TRBD1 (6 bases). Trimming removed 1 base from V and 0 bases from J, with 16 bases in between. The CDR3 extends over 17 amino acids. Germline CDR1 is SGHVS and CDR2 is FQNEAQ. The CDR3: CASSLGAGTQNSYEQYF. CDR3 DNA sequence: TGTGCCAGCAGCTTAGGGGCCGGGACACAAAACTCCTACGAGCAGTACTTC.

The gene calls are TRBV9 and TRBJ1-3; TRBD1 might be the D (5 bases). Germline-derived CDR1 and CDR2 are SGDLS and YYNGEE. The CDR3 runs to 20 residues. V dropped 4 bases and J dropped 0 bases, with 26 bases sitting between them. The DNA of the CDR3 is TGTGCCAGCAGCACCTCCCCTTTGGCGACCAGCCAGGGCTCTGGAAACACCATATATTTT. This encodes CASSTSPLATSQGSGNTIYF.

This clone showed up just once. J is TRBJ2-5 and V is TRBV7-8, with 9 bases matching TRBD2. J was trimmed by 5 bases and V by 6 bases; bases with no gene match: 7. Germline-derived CDR1 and CDR2 are SGHVS and FQNEAQ. This CDR3 has 14 amino acids. CDR3: CASRMGAGGETQYF. The CDR3 nucleotides are TGTGCCAGCAGGATGGGCGCGGGAGGGGAGACCCAGTACTTC.

The gene calls are TRBV12-3 or TRBV12-4 and TRBJ2-1; the D is unclear. With 3 bases removed from V and 7 bases from J, the gap between germline ends came to 4 bases. The CDR3 length is 11 residues. CDR3 coding DNA: TGTGCCAGCAGTTTTTTAAATGAGCAGTTCTTC. Its protein product is CASSFLNEQFF.

This clone was seen just once. The rearrangement joins TRBV28 to TRBJ2-7; 11 nucleotides line up with TRBD2. Trimming at V came to 3 bases and at J to 6 bases, leaving 10 bases not matched to a gene. CDR3 size: 16 residues. Germline CDR1 MDHEN, CDR2 SYDVKM. DNA for the CDR3: TGTGCCAGCAGTTTCCGCTTTAGCGGGAGGGCCGGCGAGCAGTACTTC. Encoded protein: CASSFRFSGRAGEQYF. The whole variable domain, remainder taken from reference TRBV28 and TRBJ2-7, is DVKVTQSSRYLVKRTGEKVFLECVQDMDHENMFWYRQDPGLGLRLIYFSYDVKMKEKGDIPEGYSVSREKKERFSLILESASTNQTSMYLCASSFRFSGRAGEQYFGPGTRLTVT.

The chain joins TRBV6-1 to TRBJ1-5, with 8 positions matching TRBD1. CDR3 size: 16 residues. CDR1 is MNHNS and CDR2 is SASEGT in the germline V gene. V trimming: 3 bases; J trimming: 9 bases; junction bases outside the gene matches: 13. The CDR3 nucleotides are TGTGCCAGCAGTGAGGCCTGGACAGGGAGGGGAAGGCCCCAGCATTTT. This codes for CASSEAWTGRGRPQHF.

This chain links TRBV19 with TRBJ2-2, with 8 bases identical to TRBD1. Germline V CDR1 and CDR2: LNHDA, SQIVND (reference sequence). The CDR3 loop spans 15 amino acids. With 9 bases clipped from V and 6 bases from J, the junction kept 12 bases outside the gene matches. The CDR3 is CASIPGQEGSGELFF. In DNA form, the CDR3 reads TGTGCCAGCATCCCGGGACAGGAAGGTTCCGGGGAGCTGTTTTTT.